A single sample is the source of the 15 T cell receptor beta chains below, sequenced in a study of T cells expressing NK-cell markers. No DNA is given; TCRdb re-called the 5' RACE reads and lists each CDR3 protein once. In total, the table holds 250,000 or so distinct CDR3 sequences. The sequencing input was blood T cells: a sorted CD56 or NKG2C T cell subset, CD4+ or CD8+ T cells, or bulk PBMC T cells (not recorded which). All receptors derive from a woman between 18 and 69 years old in good health.

The chain is built from TRBV6-5 and TRBJ2-1; TCRdb proposes TRBD1, but this gene call is untestable without DNA. The CDR3 is 13 amino acids. Germline V gives CDR1 MNHEY, CDR2 SVGAGI. The CDR3 region is CASSYGGGRTQFF.

V gene TRBV9 combines with J gene TRBJ1-1. In germline, CDR1 is SGDLS, CDR2 YYNGEE. The CDR3 covers 12 residues. CDR3: CASSVSGSEAFF.

CDR3: CSVGSAGGTNEQFF. The chain recombines TRBV29-1 with TRBJ2-1; TCRdb calls TRBD2, which cannot be checked without DNA. Germline CDR1 and CDR2: SQVTM and ANQGSEA. The CDR3 totals 14 residues.

The V and J genes are TRBV12-3 or TRBV12-4 and TRBJ2-2; the D call from TCRdb, TRBD1, cannot be confirmed without DNA. This CDR3 is 15 amino acids long. CDR3 amino acids: CTSSLYRPDTGELFF.

The V call is TRBV3-1, the J call TRBJ2-1; the D gene TCRdb calls, TRBD2, cannot be checked with no DNA. CDR3 length: 23 residues. CDR1 and CDR2 from the germline V gene are LGHDT and YNNKEL (reference sequence). CDR3 loop: CASSHYDLERVWGRAHVRDEQFF.

V usage is TRBV6-2 or TRBV6-3 and J usage is TRBJ2-1. The CDR3 is made up of 15 amino acids. Germline V CDR1 and CDR2: MNHEY, SVGEGT. This CDR3 reads CASTSWGDSYNEQFF.

The chain recombines TRBV12-3 or TRBV12-4 with TRBJ2-5. CDR3 length: 13 residues. This CDR3 is CASSSSGMETQYF.

The chain couples TRBV2 to TRBJ1-2; TCRdb gives TRBD1 as the D gene, but with no DNA this cannot be confirmed. CDR3 length equals 16 residues. Looked up from germline, CDR1 is SNHLY and CDR2 is FYNNEI. This CDR3 is CASSETPTGGGYGYTF.

This chain uses TRBV20-1 with TRBJ1-1; no DNA is available, so the TRBD1 call from TCRdb remains unchecked. Germline V gives CDR1 DFQATT, CDR2 SNEGSKA (reference sequence). This CDR3 contains 14 residues. CDR3: CSAITGSRNTEAFF.

The chain has TRBV4-3 and TRBJ2-7; no DNA is available, so the TRBD2 call from TCRdb remains unchecked. The CDR3 is 15 amino acids. Looked up from germline, CDR1 is LGHNA and CDR2 is YSLEER. The chain's CDR3 is CASSQEAGRGGEQYF.

This CDR3 reads CASSLSQGVYQETQYF. The chain couples TRBV5-8 to TRBJ2-5; with no DNA, the TCRdb D assignment of TRBD1 cannot be verified. This CDR3 is built from 16 residues. CDR1 and CDR2 (germline): SGHTS, YDEGEE.

CDR3 in amino acids: CSVRGESGQPQHF. The J gene is TRBJ1-5, the V gene TRBV29-1; TCRdb outputs TRBD1, but without DNA this stays unchecked. Germline assignment: CDR1 SQVTM and CDR2 ANQGSEA. This CDR3 has 13 amino acids.

The chain couples TRBV20-1 to TRBJ1-5. Germline-derived CDR1 and CDR2 are DFQATT and SNEGSKA (reference sequence). This CDR3 region has 14 residues. CDR3 loop: CSAISSNSNQPQHF.

The V call is TRBV9, the J call TRBJ2-5; without DNA, the TCRdb call of TRBD1 cannot be checked. CDR1 is SGDLS, CDR2 YYNGEE, per germline. This CDR3 has 15 residues. The CDR3 here is CASSVGVRGQETQYF.

V is TRBV3-1 and J is TRBJ2-5; TCRdb returns TRBD1, unconfirmable since there is no DNA. Germline V gene data show CDR1 as LGHDT and CDR2 as YNNKEL (reference sequence). The CDR3 has 18 amino acids. The CDR3: CASSQDQGEWVGQETQYF.